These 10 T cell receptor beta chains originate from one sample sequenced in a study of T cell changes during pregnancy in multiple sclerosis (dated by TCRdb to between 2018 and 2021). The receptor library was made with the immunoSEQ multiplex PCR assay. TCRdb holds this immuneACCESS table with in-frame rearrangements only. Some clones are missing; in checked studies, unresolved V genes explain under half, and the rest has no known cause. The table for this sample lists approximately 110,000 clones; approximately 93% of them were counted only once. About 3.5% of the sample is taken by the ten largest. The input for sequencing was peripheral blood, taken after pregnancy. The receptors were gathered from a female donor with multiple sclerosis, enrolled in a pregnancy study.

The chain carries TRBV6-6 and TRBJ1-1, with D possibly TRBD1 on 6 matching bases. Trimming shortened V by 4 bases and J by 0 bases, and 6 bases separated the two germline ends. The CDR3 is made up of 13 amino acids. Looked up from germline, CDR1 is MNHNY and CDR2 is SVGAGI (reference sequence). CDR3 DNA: TGTGCCAGCAGTTCAGGGGTGAACACTGAAGCTTTCTTT. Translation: CASSSGVNTEAFF.

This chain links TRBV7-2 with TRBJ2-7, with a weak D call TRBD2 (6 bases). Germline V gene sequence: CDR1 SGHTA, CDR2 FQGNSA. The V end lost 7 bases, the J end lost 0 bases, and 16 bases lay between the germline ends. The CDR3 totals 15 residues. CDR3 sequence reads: CASINIGGNSYEQYF. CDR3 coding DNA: TGTGCCAGCATCAACATTGGGGGGAACTCCTACGAGCAGTACTTC.

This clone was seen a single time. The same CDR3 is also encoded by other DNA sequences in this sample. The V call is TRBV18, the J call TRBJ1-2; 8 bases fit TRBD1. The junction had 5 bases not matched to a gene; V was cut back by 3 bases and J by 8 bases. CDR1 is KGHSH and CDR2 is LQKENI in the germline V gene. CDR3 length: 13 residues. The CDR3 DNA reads TGTGCCAGCTCACCGACAGGGGACGGGGGCTACACCTTC. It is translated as CASSPTGDGGYTF.

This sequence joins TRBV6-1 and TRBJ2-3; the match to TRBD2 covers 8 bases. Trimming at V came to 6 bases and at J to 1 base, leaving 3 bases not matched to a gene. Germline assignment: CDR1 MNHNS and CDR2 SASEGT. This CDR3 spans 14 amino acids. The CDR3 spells CASSQLAGTDTQYF. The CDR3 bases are TGTGCCAGCAGCCAACTAGCGGGCACAGATACGCAGTATTTT.

The chain's CDR3 is CASSQGDGTAYEQYF. Here the CDR3 DNA reads TGCGCCAGCAGCCAAGGTGACGGGACAGCCTACGAGCAGTACTTC. The chain uses TRBV4-1 and TRBJ2-7; 7 nucleotides match TRBD1. This CDR3 has 15 amino acids. V trimming: 1 base; J trimming: 2 bases; junction bases outside the gene matches: 5. The V gene's germline CDR1 is MGHRA and CDR2 YSYEKL.

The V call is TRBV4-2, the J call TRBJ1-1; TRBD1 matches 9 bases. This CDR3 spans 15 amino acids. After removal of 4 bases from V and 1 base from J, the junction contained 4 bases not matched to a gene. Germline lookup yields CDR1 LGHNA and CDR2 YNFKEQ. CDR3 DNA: TGTGCCAGCAGCCCTCGGGACAGGGAGAACACTGAAGCTTTCTTT. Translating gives CASSPRDRENTEAFF.

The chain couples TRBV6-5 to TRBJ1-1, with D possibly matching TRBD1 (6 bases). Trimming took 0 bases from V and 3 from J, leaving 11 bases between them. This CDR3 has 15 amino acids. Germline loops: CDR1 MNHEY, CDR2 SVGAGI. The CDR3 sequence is CASSYSRTVHTEAFF. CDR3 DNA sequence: TGTGCCAGCAGTTACTCCCGGACAGTCCACACTGAAGCTTTCTTT.

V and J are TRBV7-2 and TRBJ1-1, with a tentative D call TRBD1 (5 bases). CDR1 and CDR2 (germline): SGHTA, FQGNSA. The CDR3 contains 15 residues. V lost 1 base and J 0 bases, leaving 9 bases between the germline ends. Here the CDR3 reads CASSLVAGMNTEAFF. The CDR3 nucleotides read TGTGCCAGCAGCTTAGTGGCAGGGATGAACACTGAAGCTTTCTTT.

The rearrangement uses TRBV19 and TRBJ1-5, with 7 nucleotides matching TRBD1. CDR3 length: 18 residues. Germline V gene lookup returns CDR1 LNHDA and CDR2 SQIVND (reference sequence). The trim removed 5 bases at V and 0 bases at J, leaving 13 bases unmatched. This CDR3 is CASSLLLTRGNSNQPQHF. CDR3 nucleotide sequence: TGTGCCAGTAGTCTCCTACTTACCAGGGGGAATAGCAATCAGCCCCAGCATTTT.

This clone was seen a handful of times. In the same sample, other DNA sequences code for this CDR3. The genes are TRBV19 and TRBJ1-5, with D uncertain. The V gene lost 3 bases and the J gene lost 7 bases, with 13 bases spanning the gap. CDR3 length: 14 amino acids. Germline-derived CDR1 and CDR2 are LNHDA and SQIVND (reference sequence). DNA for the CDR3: TGTGCCAGTAGTATTGCAAGGGAGGGCCAGCCCCAGCATTTT. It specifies CASSIAREGQPQHF.